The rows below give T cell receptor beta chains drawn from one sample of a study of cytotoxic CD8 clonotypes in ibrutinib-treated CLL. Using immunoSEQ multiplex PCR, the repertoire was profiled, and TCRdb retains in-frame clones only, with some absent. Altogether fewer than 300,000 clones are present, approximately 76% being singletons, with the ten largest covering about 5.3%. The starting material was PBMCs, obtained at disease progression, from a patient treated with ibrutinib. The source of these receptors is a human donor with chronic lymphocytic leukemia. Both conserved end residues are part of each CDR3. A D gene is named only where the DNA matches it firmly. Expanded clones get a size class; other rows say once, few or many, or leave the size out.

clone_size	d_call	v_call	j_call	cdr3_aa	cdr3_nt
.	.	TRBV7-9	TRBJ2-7	CASSLAGPYEQYF	TGTGCCAGCAGCTTAGCAGGGCCCTACGAGCAGTACTTC
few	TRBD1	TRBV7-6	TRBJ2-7	CASSKGTAQQYF	TGTGCCAGCAGTAAGGGGACAGCCCAGCAGTACTTC
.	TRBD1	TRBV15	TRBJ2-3	CATSRDPDTGGADTQYF	TGTGCCACCAGCAGAGACCCCGACACAGGGGGCGCAGATACGCAGTATTTT
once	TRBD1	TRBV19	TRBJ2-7	CASSTLGQATYEQYF	TGTGCCAGTAGTACCTTGGGACAGGCAACCTACGAGCAGTACTTC
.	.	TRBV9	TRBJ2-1	CASSVVLASYNEQFF	TGTGCCAGCAGCGTAGTTCTAGCCTCCTACAATGAGCAGTTCTTC
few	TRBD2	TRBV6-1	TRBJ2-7	CASRTLAGASYEQYF	TGTGCCAGCAGGACTTTAGCGGGGGCCTCCTACGAGCAGTACTTC
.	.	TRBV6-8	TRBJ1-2	CASISSQGANYGYTF	TGTGCCAGCATTAGCTCACAGGGCGCGAACTATGGCTACACCTTC
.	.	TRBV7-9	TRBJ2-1	CASSQRVNEQFF	TGTGCCAGCAGTCAACGGGTCAATGAGCAGTTCTTC
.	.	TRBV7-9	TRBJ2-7	CASSLKVRGYEQYF	TGTGCCAGCAGCTTAAAGGTACGTGGCTACGAGCAGTACTTC
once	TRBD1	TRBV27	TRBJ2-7	CASSATGTGFLEQYF	TGTGCCAGCAGTGCAACCGGGACAGGGTTCTTGGAGCAGTACTTC
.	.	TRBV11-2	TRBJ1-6	CASSLSATRSYNSPLHF	TGTGCCAGCAGCTTATCAGCCACTAGGTCCTATAATTCACCCCTCCACTTT
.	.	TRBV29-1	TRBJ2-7	CSVVGGRSYEQYF	TGCAGCGTTGTGGGGGGCCGATCCTACGAGCAGTACTTC
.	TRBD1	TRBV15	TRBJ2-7	CATSVGRTGRHEQYF	TGTGCCACCAGCGTCGGAAGGACAGGGCGCCACGAGCAGTACTTC
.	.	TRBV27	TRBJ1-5	CASSLLGGADQPQHF	TGTGCCAGCAGTTTATTAGGGGGGGCGGATCAGCCCCAGCATTTT
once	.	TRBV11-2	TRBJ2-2	CASSLVHPSRWPVGELFF	TGTGCCAGCAGCTTAGTCCATCCTTCCAGGTGGCCGGTCGGGGAGCTGTTTTTT
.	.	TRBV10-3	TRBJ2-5	CAITPSRVETQYF	TGTGCCATCACCCCGAGTAGGGTTGAGACCCAGTACTTC
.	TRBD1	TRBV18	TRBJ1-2	CASSPGTGAINGYGYTF	TGTGCCAGCTCACCTGGGACAGGGGCTATAAATGGATATGGCTACACCTTC
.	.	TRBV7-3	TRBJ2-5	CASSLILGETQYF	TGTGCCAGCAGCTTAATACTGGGAGAGACCCAGTACTTC
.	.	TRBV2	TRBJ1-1	CASSDPGRRSTEAFF	TGTGCCAGCAGTGACCCGGGACGGCGGAGCACTGAAGCTTTCTTT
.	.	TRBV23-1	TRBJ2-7	CASTTGRGRSEQYF	TGCGCCAGTACAACGGGAAGGGGGAGGTCCGAGCAGTACTTC
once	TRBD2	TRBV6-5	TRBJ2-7	CASSPGGGTYEQYF	TGTGCCAGCAGCCCCGGGGGGGGGACGTACGAGCAGTACTTC
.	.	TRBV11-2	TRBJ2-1	CASSLSRNEQFF	TGTGCCAGCAGCCTAAGCAGGAATGAGCAGTTCTTC
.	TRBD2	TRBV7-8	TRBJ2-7	CASSLISGSSYEQYF	TGTGCCAGCAGCTTAATCAGCGGGAGCTCCTACGAGCAGTACTTC
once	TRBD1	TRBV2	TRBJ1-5	CARSRFGTGVFEPQHF	TGTGCCAGATCTCGGTTCGGGACAGGGGTTTTCGAGCCCCAGCATTTT
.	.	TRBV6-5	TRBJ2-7	CASSSPRLWPYEQYF	TGTGCCAGCAGTTCACCACGCCTTTGGCCTTACGAGCAGTACTTC